One T cell receptor beta chain is described in this entry. Participant-reported clinical history was the basis for cohort assignment. Per the authors' pipeline: The assay estimated nucleated cells by amplifying reference gene primers. Data came from immunoSEQ multiplex PCR; TCRdb stores just in-frame clones and leaves some out. D and trimming come from the DNA, and the V and J calls and clone size come from that table. The sample records 350,000 to 400,000 clones, 80% to 90% being singletons. The data were taken from a study of blood T cell repertoires in COVID-19. Study as a whole: Whether acute or convalescent, the COVID-19 samples came from the United States, Italy and Spain. From T cells, B-cell-depleted T cells, or PBMCs came the material, which was cDNA or gDNA.

Deletions cut 4 bases from V and 2 bases from J, with 9 bases between. Germline V gene data show CDR1 as MNHEY and CDR2 as SMNVEV (reference sequence). The CDR3 contains 13 residues. Sequenced material: PBMCs or T cells enriched from blood (not recorded which). V is TRBV27 and J is TRBJ2-7; tentative D call: TRBD1 (5 bases). The receptor's source is a man aged 40-50 years in a cohort exposed to, infected with or recovered from COVID-19 (not recorded which). CDR3 in DNA: TGTGCCAGCAGTTCTGCAGGGCCCTACGAGCAGTACTTC. Amino acid sequence: CASSSAGPYEQYF.